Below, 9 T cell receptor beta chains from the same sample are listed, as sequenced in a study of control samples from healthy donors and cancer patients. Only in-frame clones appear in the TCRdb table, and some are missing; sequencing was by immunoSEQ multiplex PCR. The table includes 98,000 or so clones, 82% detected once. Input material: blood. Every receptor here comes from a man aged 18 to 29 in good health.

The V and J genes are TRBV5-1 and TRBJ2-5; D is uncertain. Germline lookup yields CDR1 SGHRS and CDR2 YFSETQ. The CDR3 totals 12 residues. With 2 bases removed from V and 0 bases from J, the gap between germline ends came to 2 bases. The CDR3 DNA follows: TGCGCCAGCAGCTTTTACCAAGAGACCCAGTACTTC. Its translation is CASSFYQETQYF.

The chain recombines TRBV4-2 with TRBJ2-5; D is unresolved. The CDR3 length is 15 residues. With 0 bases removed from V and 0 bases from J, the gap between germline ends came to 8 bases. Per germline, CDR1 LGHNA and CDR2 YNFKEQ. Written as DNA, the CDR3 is TGTGCCAGCAGCCAAGAGGGAAAGGACCAAGAGACCCAGTACTTC. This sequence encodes CASSQEGKDQETQYF.

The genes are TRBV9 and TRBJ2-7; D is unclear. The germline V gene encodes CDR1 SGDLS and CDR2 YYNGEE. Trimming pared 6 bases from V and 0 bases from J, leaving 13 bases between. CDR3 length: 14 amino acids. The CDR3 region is CASTAGLNSYEQYF. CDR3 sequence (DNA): TGTGCCAGCACCGCAGGTTTGAACTCCTACGAGCAGTACTTC.

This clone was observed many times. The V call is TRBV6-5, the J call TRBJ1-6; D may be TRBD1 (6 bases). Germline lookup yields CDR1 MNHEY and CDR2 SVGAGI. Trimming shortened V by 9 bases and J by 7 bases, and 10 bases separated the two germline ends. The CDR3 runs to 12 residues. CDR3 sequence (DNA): TGTGCCAGTACAGGGTCGAATTCACCCCTCCACTTT. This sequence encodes CASTGSNSPLHF.

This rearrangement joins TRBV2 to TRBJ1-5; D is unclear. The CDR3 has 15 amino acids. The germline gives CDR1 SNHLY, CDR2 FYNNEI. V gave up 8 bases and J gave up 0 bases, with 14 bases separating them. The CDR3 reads CASSPEVLSNQPQHF. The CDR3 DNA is TGTGCCAGCTCTCCCGAGGTCCTTAGCAATCAGCCCCAGCATTTT.

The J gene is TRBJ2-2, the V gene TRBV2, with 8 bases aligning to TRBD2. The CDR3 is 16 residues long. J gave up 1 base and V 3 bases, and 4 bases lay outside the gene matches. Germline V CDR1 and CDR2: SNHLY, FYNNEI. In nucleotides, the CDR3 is TGTGCCAGCAGTGATATAGCGGGGAGGAACACCGGGGAGCTGTTTTTT. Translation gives CASSDIAGRNTGELFF.

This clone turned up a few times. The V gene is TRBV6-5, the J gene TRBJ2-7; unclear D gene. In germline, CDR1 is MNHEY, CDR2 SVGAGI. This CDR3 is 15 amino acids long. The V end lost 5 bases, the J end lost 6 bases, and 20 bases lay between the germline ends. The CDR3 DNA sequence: TGTGCCAGCAGTATCGAGCGCCAAGGTTCGGGCGAGCAGTACTTC. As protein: CASSIERQGSGEQYF.

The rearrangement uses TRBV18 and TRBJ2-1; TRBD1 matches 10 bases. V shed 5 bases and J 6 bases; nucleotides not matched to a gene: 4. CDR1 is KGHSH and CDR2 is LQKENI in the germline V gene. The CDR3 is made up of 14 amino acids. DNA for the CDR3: TGTGCCAGCTCAACGGGACAGGGGAGCAATGAGCAGTTCTTC. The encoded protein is CASSTGQGSNEQFF.

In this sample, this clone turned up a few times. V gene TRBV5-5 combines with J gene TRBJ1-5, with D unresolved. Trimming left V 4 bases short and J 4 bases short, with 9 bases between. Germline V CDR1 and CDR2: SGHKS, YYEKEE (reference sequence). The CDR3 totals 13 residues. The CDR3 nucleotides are TGTGCCAGCAGCGTGGACTGGAATCAGCCCCAGCATTTT. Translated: CASSVDWNQPQHF. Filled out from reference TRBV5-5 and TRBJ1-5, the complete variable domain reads DAGVTQSPTHLIKTRGQQVTLRCSPISGHKSVSWYQQVLGQGPQFIFQYYEKEERGRGNFPDRFSARQFPNYSSELNVNALLLGDSALYLCASSVDWNQPQHFGDGTRLSIL.